The entry below gives a single TCR beta chain sequence along with its context. The source of the sample is a study of molecular identifiers for immune sequencing clone quantification. Background on the study: Five portions were made in replicates from RNA of around 20,000 or 100,000 naive CD8 cells, and four underwent sequencing.

Previously described methods and listed TCR primers produced bulk TCR libraries. MiXCR, applied by TCRdb to the PCR reads, yields one record per CDR3 protein. The repertoire holds about 630,000 distinct CDR3 sequences, with 25% as singletons. Preparation of naive CD8 libraries involved 20,000 to 1,000,000 sorted cells and 10%, 30% or 50% RNA. The authors gated naive CD8 T cells as CD8+CD4-CCR7+CD45RA+ for sorting. V was trimmed by 0 bases and J by 6 bases, leaving 9 bases between them. Germline CDR1 MNHEY, CDR2 SMNVEV (reference sequence). The CDR3 runs to 13 residues. The clonotype originates from a human donor in good health. Some libraries in this study had Jurkat cell RNA spiked in. The V call is TRBV27, the J call TRBJ2-7; D is undetermined. Sequencing was performed on naive CD8+ T cells from blood, with Jurkat cell RNA spiked in. This sample's subset: FACS-sorted CD8+CD4-CCR7+CD45RA+ naive T cells. The CDR3 protein is CASSLSPASEQYF. Written as DNA, the CDR3 is TGTGCCAGCAGTTTATCCCCCGCCTCCGAGCAGTACTTC.